These 20 T cell receptor beta chains share one sample of origin, sequenced in a study of metastatic and nonmetastatic thyroid tumors. With MiXCR, TCRdb reprocessed the PCR reads. Of approximately 21,000 clones in the sample, roughly a quarter are singletons; the top ten hold about 20%. All patients were treatment-naive before thyroid surgery. The sample taken for sequencing was blood. These receptors were collected from a female donor with papillary thyroid cancer or a benign thyroid nodule (not recorded which). Some clones in this sample may be carry-over from other donors' samples.

This clone was detected many times. The rearrangement links TRBV5-1 to TRBJ1-1, with D perhaps TRBD1 (6 bases). The CDR3 spans 15 residues. CDR1 SGHRS and CDR2 YFSETQ come from the germline V gene. Trimming pared 5 bases from V and 1 base from J, leaving 15 bases between. In DNA form, the CDR3 reads TGCGCCAGCAGGCCCGCAGGGGCGGAGAACACTGAAGCTTTCTTT. It encodes CASRPAGAENTEAFF.

This clone was counted at least ten times. CDR3: CSAVSATNEKLFF. The CDR3 DNA reads TGCAGTGCCGTGTCCGCAACTAATGAAAAACTGTTTTTT. The chain recombines TRBV20-1 with TRBJ1-4; no definite D call. The CDR3 spans 13 residues. Germline CDR1 DFQATT, CDR2 SNEGSKA (reference sequence). Deletions cut 6 bases from V and 0 bases from J, with 8 bases between.

The chain has TRBV20-1 and TRBJ1-2, with D possibly TRBD1 on 6 matching bases. Trimming left V 5 bases short and J 10 bases short, with 23 bases between. The CDR3 is 14 residues long. CDR1 is DFQATT and CDR2 is SNEGSKA in the germline V gene (reference sequence). The CDR3 loop is CSAPILDGQLSYTF. CDR3 nucleotides: TGCAGTGCTCCCATCCTGGACGGACAGCTTTCCTACACCTTC.

This clone was seen at least ten times. The chain carries TRBV13 and TRBJ2-5, with D possibly TRBD2 on 6 matching bases. CDR3 length: 14 amino acids. The V and J ends lost 1 base and 2 bases respectively, with 8 bases between them. In germline, CDR1 is PRHDT, CDR2 FYEKMQ (reference sequence). The CDR3, as DNA: TGTGCCAGCAGCTTAGCTGGGGGGCAAGAGACCCAGTACTTC. Translated, it gives CASSLAGGQETQYF.

There are a few counts of this clone. This chain joins TRBV19 and TRBJ1-5, with D tentatively TRBD1 (5 bases). The V gene's germline CDR1 is LNHDA and CDR2 SQIVND (reference sequence). CDR3 length: 13 amino acids. Trimming cost V 8 bases and J 0 bases, with 8 bases left between them. The CDR3 sequence: CASQGSSNQPQHF. The CDR3 DNA reads as TGTGCCAGTCAGGGATCTAGCAATCAGCCCCAGCATTTT.

Concerning this clone itself: The junction departs from germline at one end; a sequencing error may be responsible. V usage is TRBV20-1 and J usage is TRBJ1-1; D not certain. Germline V CDR1 and CDR2: DFQATT, SNEGSKA (reference sequence). CDR3 length: 14 residues. The CDR3 DNA reads as TGCAGTTCTATACAAGGGTTAGTAACCACTGAAGCTTTATTT. It codes for CSSIQGLVTTEALF.

This clone was picked up many times. The V and J genes are TRBV24-1 and TRBJ2-1; weak D call: TRBD1 (5 bases). CDR1 and CDR2 (germline): KGHDR, SFDVKD. Trimming stripped 3 bases from V and 2 bases from J, with 7 bases between. The CDR3 totals 14 residues. The CDR3 bases are TGTGCCACCAGTGATCCAGGGACCTACAATGAGCAGTTCTTC. It encodes CATSDPGTYNEQFF.

This clone was detected many times. This chain joins TRBV5-5 and TRBJ2-5; D tentatively fits TRBD1 or TRBD2 (5 bases each). The CDR3 is 14 residues long. The germline gives CDR1 SGHKS, CDR2 YYEKEE (reference sequence). Between the trimmed V and J ends, which lost 3 bases and 4 bases, there was a span of 13 bases. DNA for the CDR3: TGTGCCAGCAGCTCACAACCGGGACCAGAGACCCAGTACTTC. Amino acids: CASSSQPGPETQYF.

The CDR3 coding sequence is TGTGCCAGCATCCCTCCCGGGACCGGCTATAATTCACCCCTCCACTTT. Protein sequence: CASIPPGTGYNSPLHF. This sequence joins TRBV2 and TRBJ1-6, with a weak D call TRBD1 (5 bases). This CDR3 region has 16 residues. Germline CDR1 SNHLY, CDR2 FYNNEI. Trimming removed 7 bases at V and 3 bases at J, with 16 bases between.

CDR3 nucleotide sequence: TGCAGTGCACACGATACTAGCTCCTATAATTCACCCCTCCACTTT. This codes for CSAHDTSSYNSPLHF. The chain joins TRBV20-1 to TRBJ1-6; D gene uncertain. The CDR3 is 15 residues long. Looked up from germline, CDR1 is DFQATT and CDR2 is SNEGSKA (reference sequence). Between the trimmed V and J ends, which lost 6 bases and 0 bases, there was a span of 12 bases.

CDR3 coding DNA: TGTGCCAGCAAAGTCATTCTACCCGGGAGTGAGCAGTTCTTC. Encoded protein: CASKVILPGSEQFF. The chain recombines TRBV6-2 or TRBV6-3 with TRBJ2-1; possibly TRBD2 for D (6 bases). The CDR3 is 14 amino acids. Trimming pared 7 bases from V and 9 bases from J, leaving 19 bases between. From germline, CDR1 is MNHEY and CDR2 SVGEGT.

This clone occurred many times. The chain carries TRBV7-8 and TRBJ1-5, with 7 nucleotides matching TRBD1. Per the germline V gene, CDR1 is SGHVS and CDR2 is FQNEAQ. The CDR3 consists of 15 residues. The V and J ends lost 2 bases and 4 bases, in that order; junction bases with no gene match: 5. The CDR3 DNA follows: TGTGCCAGCAGCTTACGCCAGGGGGGAAATCAGCCCCAGCATTTT. This translates into CASSLRQGGNQPQHF.

This clone was detected ten times or more. The chain carries TRBV9 and TRBJ2-1; tentatively, D is TRBD1 (5 bases). Germline CDR1 is SGDLS and CDR2 is YYNGEE. The CDR3 loop spans 15 amino acids. Trimming pared 2 bases from V and 6 bases from J, leaving 15 bases between. CDR3 coding DNA: TGTGCCAGCAGCGTGGGGCAGGGCAGCCTCAATGAGCAGTTCTTC. This sequence encodes CASSVGQGSLNEQFF.

A word on this clone: The junction departs from the called germline gene at one end, perhaps through a read error. CDR3 in amino acids: CACSQVGRRGGELFF. Written as DNA, the CDR3 is TGTGCCTGCAGCCAAGTAGGTCGAAGAGGCGGGGAGCTGTTTTTT. This sequence joins TRBV3-1 and TRBJ2-2; no clear D. The CDR3 is 15 amino acids. Looked up from germline, CDR1 is LGHDT and CDR2 is YNNKEL (reference sequence).

The chain uses TRBV18 and TRBJ2-3, with 7 bases that match TRBD2. CDR3 size: 19 residues. The V segment lost 3 bases and the J segment 1 base; nucleotides outside the gene matches: 16. Germline CDR1 KGHSH, CDR2 LQKENI. The CDR3 here is CASSPQKLTGGRRTDTQYF. In nucleotides, the CDR3 is TGTGCCAGCTCACCGCAGAAGCTAACGGGGGGACGCCGCACAGATACGCAGTATTTT.

This clone occurred many times. The J gene is TRBJ2-5, the V gene TRBV4-2, with 10 bases lining up with TRBD2. Germline CDR1 reads LGHNA; CDR2 reads YNFKEQ. J was trimmed by 1 base and V by 1 base; bases with no gene match: 3. The CDR3 covers 16 residues. In DNA form, the CDR3 reads TGTGCCAGCAGCCAAGTTGCTAGCGGGGGCCAAGAGACCCAGTACTTC. Its protein product is CASSQVASGGQETQYF.

The table lists this clone with many counts. The chain recombines TRBV5-4 with TRBJ1-1, with 10 positions matching TRBD1. The CDR3 has 16 amino acids. Germline loops: CDR1 SGHNT, CDR2 YYREEE (reference sequence). The J segment lost 2 bases and the V segment lost 0 bases, leaving 4 bases of the junction unmatched. The CDR3 DNA reads as TGTGCCAGCAGCTTGGCCCGGACAGGGGGAAACACTGAAGCTTTCTTT. Translating it yields CASSLARTGGNTEAFF.

This clone was counted many times. The chain has TRBV7-2 and TRBJ2-3; D ambiguous. Trimming took off 5 bases at V and 0 bases at J, with 6 bases between the two ends. The CDR3 extends over 13 amino acids. In germline, CDR1 is SGHTA, CDR2 FQGNSA. CDR3 protein: CASSMISTDTQYF. CDR3 sequence (DNA): TGTGCCAGCAGCATGATTAGCACAGATACGCAGTATTTT.

This clone has ten or more counts. The V call is TRBV7-6, the J call TRBJ2-4; 7 nucleotides match TRBD1. The CDR3 extends over 15 amino acids. Trimming removed 0 bases from V and 7 bases from J; junction bases left unmatched: 6. Germline values: CDR1 SGHVS, CDR2 FNYEAQ. The CDR3 DNA reads TGTGCCAGCAGCTTAGCGAAAGGGGGCGGGAACATTCAGTACTTC. This sequence encodes CASSLAKGGGNIQYF. Looking up the rest from reference TRBV7-6 and TRBJ2-4 gives the full variable domain: GAGVSQSPRYKVTKRGQDVALRCDPISGHVSLYWYRQALGQGPEFLTYFNYEAQQDKSGLPNDRFSAERPEGSISTLTIQRTEQRDSAMYRCASSLAKGGGNIQYFGAGTRLSVL.

At least ten counts were recorded for this clone. The sample holds other DNA sequences that translate to the same CDR3. The rearrangement links TRBV28 to TRBJ1-2; 9 positions agree with TRBD1. Germline CDR1 reads MDHEN; CDR2 reads SYDVKM. Trimming took 6 bases from V and 5 from J; bases not matched to a gene: 10. CDR3 length: 15 residues. CDR3 sequence reads: CASRTTQGAQYGYTF. The CDR3, as DNA: TGTGCCAGCAGAACCACACAGGGGGCGCAATATGGCTACACCTTC.